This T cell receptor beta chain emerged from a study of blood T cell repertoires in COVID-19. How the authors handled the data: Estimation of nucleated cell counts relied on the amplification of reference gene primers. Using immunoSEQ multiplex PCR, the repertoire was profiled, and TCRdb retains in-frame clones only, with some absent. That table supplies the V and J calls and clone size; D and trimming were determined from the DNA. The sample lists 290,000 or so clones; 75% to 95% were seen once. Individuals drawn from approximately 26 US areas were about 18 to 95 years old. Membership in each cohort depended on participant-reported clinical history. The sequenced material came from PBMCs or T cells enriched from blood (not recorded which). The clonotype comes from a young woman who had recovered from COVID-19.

The CDR3 loop reads CASSYTPLRGPQHF. Here the CDR3 DNA reads TGTGCCAGCAGTTACACCCCACTTAGGGGGCCCCAGCATTTT. The chain has TRBV6-5 and TRBJ1-5; perhaps TRBD1 as D (5 bases). Germline-derived CDR1 and CDR2 are MNHEY and SVGAGI. The CDR3 has 14 amino acids. Between the trimmed V and J ends, which lost 2 bases and 9 bases, there was a span of 14 bases.